This TCR beta chain came from a study of human T cells and chemical hapten exposure. Study details: The study traced per-sample TCR yield variation mainly to small differences in pooled library volumes. Notes on the study in general: Sensitization with DPC brought no change to TCRs above 1 in 1000 in frequency.

This clonotype was recorded at least ten times. The target antigen is unknown. The library attached unique molecular identifiers to individual cDNA molecules. Methods used by the authors: There were a median of approximately 96,000 TCRs per sample, with a range from about 23,224 to 690,600. Each CDR3 protein gets one entry after TCRdb re-called the RACE reads with MiXCR. The V and J calls shown here were made by TCRdb, not taken from the authors' results. This sample yields under 45,000 distinct CDR3 sequences, of which around 5.5% are seen a single time; around 13% belongs to the top ten. Germline-derived CDR1 and CDR2 are SQVTM and ANQGSEA. V lost 3 bases to trimming and J lost 0 bases, with 7 bases between them. The CDR3 is 13 amino acids. Time point here: healthy volunteer bleed at 6 weeks. RNA extraction used unfractionated whole blood as the source of total RNA.

The genes are TRBV29-1 and TRBJ2-3; D gene unclear. The sample was whole blood. This clonotype was sampled from a human donor in good health. Some clones in this sample may be carry-over from other donors' samples. The CDR3 DNA is TGCAGCGTTGACCGTCCTAGCACAGATACGCAGTATTTT. It encodes CSVDRPSTDTQYF.